Below, 32 T cell receptor beta chains from the same sample are listed, as sequenced in a study of T cell responses to AZD1222 COVID-19 vaccine. Assay: immunoSEQ multiplex PCR; the TCRdb copy retains only in-frame clones and omits some. The sample includes roughly 100,000 clones, approximately 90% seen only once; the top ten take approximately 18%. The input for sequencing was peripheral blood, taken on day 0 of AZD1222 vaccination. These TCRs come from an adult in good health.

The chain uses TRBV3-1 (or the pseudogene TRBV3-2) and TRBJ1-2; 9 nucleotides agree with TRBD1. Germline assignment: CDR1 LGHDT and CDR2 YNNKEL (reference sequence). Germline trimming cut 1 base from V and 2 bases from J; bases unmatched to any gene: 5. The CDR3 covers 16 residues. CDR3 nucleotide sequence: TGTGCCAGCAGCCAAGTGACGACAGGGGGGAACTATGGCTACACCTTC. Translating gives CASSQVTTGGNYGYTF.

The rearrangement links TRBV5-4 to TRBJ2-3; 7 positions match TRBD1. In germline, CDR1 is SGHNT, CDR2 YYREEE (reference sequence). J gave up 2 bases and V 4 bases, and 13 bases lay outside the gene matches. The CDR3 length is 17 residues. The CDR3 spells CASSPPRGLEFTDTQYF. DNA for the CDR3: TGTGCCAGCAGCCCACCAAGGGGGCTAGAGTTCACAGATACGCAGTATTTT.

This chain connects TRBV27 to TRBJ2-2; a weak D match, TRBD1 (5 bases). V shed 6 bases and J shed 5 bases, with 16 bases lying between them. The CDR3 loop spans 15 amino acids. Germline V gene data show CDR1 as MNHEY and CDR2 as SMNVEV (reference sequence). The CDR3 sequence is CASSSRQGRTGELFF. The DNA of the CDR3 is TGTGCCAGCAGCTCAAGGCAGGGTAGGACCGGGGAGCTGTTTTTT.

The genes are TRBV18 and TRBJ1-4, with TRBD1 matching over 7 bases. After removal of 3 bases from V and 3 bases from J, the junction contained 4 bases not matched to a gene. The CDR3 has 15 amino acids. In germline, CDR1 is KGHSH, CDR2 LQKENI. CDR3 nucleotide sequence: TGTGCCAGCTCACCGAACAGGGGTGCTAATGAAAAACTGTTTTTT. This codes for CASSPNRGANEKLFF. Filled out from reference TRBV18 and TRBJ1-4, the complete variable domain reads NAGVMQNPRHLVRRRGQEARLRCSPMKGHSHVYWYRQLPEEGLKFMVYLQKENIIDESGMPKERFSAEFPKEGPSILRIQQVVRGDSAAYFCASSPNRGANEKLFFGSGTQLSVL.

The rearrangement links TRBV11-2 to TRBJ1-1; perhaps TRBD1 as D (6 bases). Germline assignment: CDR1 SGHAT and CDR2 FQNNGV. This CDR3 has 11 amino acids. The V end was cut by 1 base, the J end by 13 bases, with 10 bases between. CDR3 nucleotide sequence: TGTGCCAGCAGCTTAGGGGGCAGGGGTTTCTTT. Translation: CASSLGGRGFF.

The genes are TRBV12-3 or TRBV12-4 and TRBJ2-7, with 7 nucleotides matching TRBD2. The CDR3 is 11 amino acids. Unmatched junction bases numbered 1, after V lost 8 bases and J lost 3 bases. In nucleotides, the CDR3 is TGTGCCAGCGGGAGGGGCTACGAGCAGTACTTC. It translates to CASGRGYEQYF.

The chain employs TRBV7-7 and TRBJ1-4; 11 bases line up with TRBD1. With V trimmed by 1 base and J by 4 bases, 8 bases remained unmatched. Germline-derived CDR1 and CDR2 are SSHAT and FNYEAQ (reference sequence). The CDR3 runs to 18 residues. CDR3 DNA: TGTGCCAGCAGCTTAGAGCGGACAGGGGGCGCGAGTAATGAAAAACTGTTTTTT. Translated, it gives CASSLERTGGASNEKLFF.

This sequence joins TRBV5-1 and TRBJ2-1, with D perhaps TRBD1 or TRBD2 (5 bases each). The germline V gene has CDR1 SGHRS and CDR2 YFSETQ. Deletions cut 0 bases from V and 6 bases from J, with 16 bases between. The CDR3 contains 16 residues. The CDR3 DNA is TGCGCCAGCAGCTTGGATGGGTGGGGGAACTTCAATGAGCAGTTCTTC. It encodes CASSLDGWGNFNEQFF.

The chain uses TRBV9 and TRBJ2-1; 7 bases line up with TRBD1. Per germline, CDR1 SGDLS and CDR2 YYNGEE. V trimming: 4 bases; J trimming: 8 bases; junction bases outside the gene matches: 3. The CDR3 totals 12 residues. The CDR3 protein is CASSLGGHEQFF. In DNA form, the CDR3 reads TGTGCCAGCAGCCTAGGGGGCCATGAGCAGTTCTTC.

In this sample, this clone turned up once. The CDR3 region has the DNA TGTGCCAGCAGCTTAGCACCGGGACAGGGCGCTGAAGCTTTCTTT. It translates to CASSLAPGQGAEAFF. This chain uses TRBV7-3 with TRBJ1-1; 9 bases align to TRBD1. Germline V lookup: CDR1 SGHTA, CDR2 FQGTGA. The CDR3 runs to 15 residues. V was clipped by 2 bases and J by 6 bases; unmatched bases: 7.

The V and J genes are TRBV6-2 or TRBV6-3 and TRBJ1-1, with D tentatively TRBD1 (6 bases). The CDR3 spans 14 residues. The V end was cut by 5 bases, the J end by 4 bases, with 14 bases between. CDR1 and CDR2 from the germline V gene are MNHEY and SVGEGT. The CDR3 region is CASSTGQGSTEAFF. CDR3 nucleotide sequence: TGTGCCAGCAGTACCGGCCAGGGGAGCACTGAAGCTTTCTTT.

This clone appeared a few times. V gene TRBV14 combines with J gene TRBJ2-2; D not certain. CDR1 SGHDN and CDR2 FVKESK come from the germline V gene. The CDR3 is 15 residues long. V was pared by 4 bases and J by 0 bases, with 9 bases between. The CDR3 DNA reads as TGTGCCAGCAGCCTAGTGGGAACGAACACCGGGGAGCTGTTTTTT. It specifies CASSLVGTNTGELFF.

J is TRBJ2-7 and V is TRBV27; TRBD1 aligns across 9 bases. The CDR3 is 16 residues long. Germline V gives CDR1 MNHEY, CDR2 SMNVEV (reference sequence). Trimming at V came to 5 bases and at J to 4 bases, leaving 12 bases not matched to a gene. The CDR3 region is CASSPLGTGSRYEQYF. The CDR3 DNA reads TGTGCCAGCAGTCCATTGGGGACAGGGAGTCGGTACGAGCAGTACTTC.

J is TRBJ2-5 and V is TRBV10-1; D may match TRBD1 or TRBD2 (5 bases each). With 0 bases removed from V and 3 bases from J, the gap between germline ends came to 5 bases. The CDR3 sequence is 13 residues long. Germline CDR1 reads WNHNN; CDR2 reads SYGVQD (reference sequence). CDR3 bases: TGCGCCAGCAGTGAGTCGGGGGAAGAGACCCAGTACTTC. It codes for CASSESGEETQYF.

The genes are TRBV4-1 and TRBJ2-3; D remains ambiguous. The V and J ends lost 1 base and 10 bases respectively, with 12 bases between them. The CDR3 is made up of 13 amino acids. The V gene's germline CDR1 is MGHRA and CDR2 YSYEKL. The CDR3 DNA follows: TGCGCCAGCAGCCAAGGACGCGGAGTACCGCAGTATTTT. Encoded protein: CASSQGRGVPQYF.

V gene TRBV7-3 combines with J gene TRBJ2-1; no reliable D call. V lost 0 bases and J lost 8, with 5 bases in between. CDR1 and CDR2 from the germline V gene are SGHTA and FQGTGA. The CDR3 consists of 12 residues. Here the CDR3 reads CASSLTGYEQFF. In DNA form, the CDR3 reads TGTGCCAGCAGCTTAACTGGCTATGAGCAGTTCTTC.

The gene calls are TRBV6-5 and TRBJ2-7; TRBD1 agrees at 7 bases. V shed 2 bases, J shed 0 bases, and the junction held 7 bases outside the gene matches. The CDR3 totals 16 residues. The germline gives CDR1 MNHEY, CDR2 SVGAGI. The CDR3 DNA reads TGTGCCAGCAGTTACCAATCGACAGGGAGCTCCTACGAGCAGTACTTC. This sequence encodes CASSYQSTGSSYEQYF.

The chain recombines TRBV3-1 (or the pseudogene TRBV3-2) with TRBJ2-7; unclear D gene. The CDR3 contains 14 residues. CDR1 is LGHDT, CDR2 YNNKEL, per germline (reference sequence). The V end was cut by 1 base, the J end by 0 bases, with 7 bases between. The CDR3 nucleotides are TGTGCCAGCAGCCAAGGCGGTCGCTCCTACGAGCAGTACTTC. It yields the protein CASSQGGRSYEQYF.

The chain is built from TRBV20-1 and TRBJ1-1; unclear D gene. V shed 3 bases and J shed 1 base, with 6 bases lying between them. The CDR3 has 12 residues. In germline, CDR1 is DFQATT, CDR2 SNEGSKA (reference sequence). CDR3 nucleotides: TGCAGTGCTAGTAGCGGGAACACTGAAGCTTTCTTT. Its protein is CSASSGNTEAFF.

V usage is TRBV7-9 and J usage is TRBJ2-3; TRBD2 aligns across 8 bases. Germline-derived CDR1 and CDR2 are SEHNR and FQNEAQ (reference sequence). V dropped 1 base and J dropped 2; count of bases not matched to a gene: 2. There are 15 residues in the CDR3. CDR3 bases: TGTGCCAGCAGCTTAGGACTAGCGACCACAGATACGCAGTATTTT. Translation gives CASSLGLATTDTQYF.

The J gene is TRBJ2-7, the V gene TRBV5-8, with D uncertain. The CDR3 has 14 amino acids. Germline CDR1 reads SGHTS; CDR2 reads YDEGEE. V gave up 2 bases and J gave up 1 base, with 10 bases separating them. This CDR3 reads CASSFGVGSYEQYF. Here the CDR3 DNA reads TGTGCCAGCAGCTTTGGAGTAGGGTCCTACGAGCAGTACTTC. The variable domain in full, completed from reference TRBV5-8 and TRBJ2-7, reads EAGVTQSPTHLIKTRGQQATLRCSPISGHTSVYWYQQALGLGLQFLLWYDEGEERNRGNFPPRFSGRQFPNYSSELNVNALELEDSALYLCASSFGVGSYEQYFGPGTRLTVT.

In its sample, this clone was seen once. The chain combines TRBV4-1 with TRBJ1-2; D not certain. The CDR3 covers 13 residues. Germline lookup yields CDR1 MGHRA and CDR2 YSYEKL. Trimming pared 0 bases from V and 5 bases from J, leaving 7 bases between. CDR3 in DNA: TGCGCCAGCAGCCAAGAGTCAGCTTATGGCTACACCTTC. Its protein is CASSQESAYGYTF.

The CDR3 sequence: CAWRPSGNTIYF. The CDR3, as DNA: TGTGCCTGGAGGCCCTCTGGAAACACCATATATTTT. The chain has TRBV30 and TRBJ1-3; no reliable D call. Germline loops: CDR1 GTSNPN, CDR2 SVGIG (reference sequence). Between the trimmed V and J ends, which lost 3 bases and 0 bases, there was a span of 3 bases. The CDR3 consists of 12 residues.

This chain connects TRBV12-3 or TRBV12-4 to TRBJ1-5, with D possibly matching TRBD1 (5 bases). CDR3 length: 12 residues. Trimming stripped 5 bases from V and 9 bases from J, with 11 bases between. CDR3 in amino acids: CASSIRVRPQHF. The CDR3 DNA follows: TGTGCCAGCAGTATCAGGGTACGGCCCCAGCATTTT.

The chain is built from TRBV5-1 and TRBJ2-5; 7 nucleotides line up with TRBD1. Germline CDR1 is SGHRS and CDR2 is YFSETQ. The CDR3 has 13 amino acids. After removal of 4 bases from V and 2 bases from J, the junction contained 2 bases not matched to a gene. CDR3 amino acids: CASSLGQQETQYF. The CDR3 DNA reads TGCGCCAGCAGCCTGGGACAGCAAGAGACCCAGTACTTC.

This chain joins TRBV10-2 and TRBJ1-1; TRBD1 matches 9 bases. Germline loops: CDR1 WSHSY, CDR2 SAAADI. This CDR3 contains 14 residues. Trimming at V came to 3 bases and at J to 6 bases, leaving 5 bases not matched to a gene. Here the CDR3 reads CASSDLTGGAEAFF. Written as DNA, the CDR3 is TGCGCCAGCAGTGATCTCACAGGGGGCGCTGAAGCTTTCTTT.

The rearrangement joins TRBV12-5 to TRBJ2-7; D is unclear. CDR3 length: 12 residues. V dropped 1 base and J dropped 7 bases, with 8 bases sitting between them. Germline V gene sequence: CDR1 LGHNT, CDR2 FRNRAP. In nucleotides, the CDR3 is TGTGCTAGTGGTTTGGCCCACCATGAGCAGTACTTC. Residues: CASGLAHHEQYF.

The genes are TRBV7-8 and TRBJ1-6; 10 bases agree with TRBD1. The CDR3 spans 16 residues. Per germline, CDR1 SGHVS and CDR2 FQNEAQ. Trimming cost V 8 bases and J 7 bases; bases outside gene matches: 11. The chain's CDR3 is CASGAGTGVINSPLHF. Written as DNA, the CDR3 is TGTGCCAGCGGGGCCGGGACAGGGGTAATCAATTCACCCCTCCACTTT.

This chain uses TRBV10-2 with TRBJ2-4; possible D gene TRBD1, 6 bases. CDR1 WSHSY and CDR2 SAAADI come from the germline V gene. V was pared by 5 bases and J by 3 bases, with 20 bases between. The CDR3 consists of 17 residues. CDR3 region: CASSNARQLQGKNIQYF. CDR3 coding DNA: TGCGCCAGCAGTAATGCTCGGCAACTACAGGGCAAAAACATTCAGTACTTC.

The V gene is TRBV6-6, the J gene TRBJ2-3, with D perhaps assigned TRBD1 or TRBD2 (6 bases each). Trimming took off 2 bases at V and 4 bases at J, with 10 bases between the two ends. The CDR3 runs to 14 residues. Looked up from germline, CDR1 is MNHNY and CDR2 is SVGAGI (reference sequence). The CDR3 is CASSYRGPADTQYF. Here the CDR3 DNA reads TGTGCCAGCAGTTACCGGGGGCCGGCAGATACGCAGTATTTT.

The chain employs TRBV7-7 and TRBJ2-2, with a possible D match to TRBD2 (7 bases). Germline V CDR1 and CDR2: SSHAT, FNYEAQ (reference sequence). Trimming shortened V by 2 bases and J by 5 bases, and 15 bases separated the two germline ends. The CDR3 is made up of 16 amino acids. The CDR3 reads CASSLSGGASTGELFF. The CDR3 bases are TGTGCCAGCAGCTTAAGTGGGGGGGCCTCGACCGGGGAGCTGTTTTTT. The full variable domain, in which reference TRBV7-7 and TRBJ2-2 provide the parts outside the CDR3, is GAGVSQSPRYKVTKRGQDVTLRCDPISSHATLYWYQQALGQGPEFLTYFNYEAQPDKSGLPSDRFSAERPEGSISTLTIQRTEQRDSAMYRCASSLSGGASTGELFFGEGSRLTVL.

The chain recombines TRBV11-2 with TRBJ2-1; possibly TRBD2 for D (6 bases). V lost 0 bases and J 2 bases, leaving 11 bases between the germline ends. Germline V gives CDR1 SGHAT, CDR2 FQNNGV. This CDR3 is 16 amino acids long. CDR3 sequence (DNA): TGTGCCAGCAGCTTAGAGCGGGACCCAACCTACAATGAGCAGTTCTTC. It specifies CASSLERDPTYNEQFF.